This passage covers 32 T cell receptor beta chains from one sample sequenced in a study of patients and donors after allogeneic stem cell transplantation. TCRdb ran MiXCR on the RT-PCR reads and lists one entry per CDR3 protein. The profile shows some 200,000 distinct CDR3 sequences, 35% to 50% of them singletons. Sequencing was carried out using blood, either unsorted or a sorted T cell fraction (not recorded which). These receptors were taken from a human donor who was either an allogeneic HSCT recipient or a stem cell or donor lymphocyte infusion donor (not recorded which). It is not recorded whose cells these are; they may come from a transplant donor.

The CDR3 reads CASSEGGNTDTQYF. CDR3 sequence (DNA): TGTGCCAGCAGCGAAGGCGGAAACACAGATACGCAGTATTTT. The V call is TRBV4-2, the J call TRBJ2-3; D is undetermined. The CDR3 is 14 residues long. V lost 5 bases, J lost 2 bases, and 11 bases lay in between. Germline CDR1 and CDR2: LGHNA and YNFKEQ.

V gene TRBV20-1 combines with J gene TRBJ1-2; weak D call: TRBD1 (6 bases). Trimming removed 6 bases from V and 4 bases from J, with 24 bases in between. Germline V gene lookup returns CDR1 DFQATT and CDR2 SNEGSKA (reference sequence). The CDR3 has 16 residues. The CDR3 reads CSAPLTPRTAFYGYTF. The DNA for the CDR3 is TGCAGTGCCCCCTTGACCCCGAGGACAGCCTTCTATGGCTACACCTTC.

V and J are TRBV27 and TRBJ1-3; 8 bases line up with TRBD1. This CDR3 contains 14 residues. V shed 3 bases, J shed 5 bases, and the junction held 3 bases outside the gene matches. CDR1 and CDR2 (germline): MNHEY, SMNVEV (reference sequence). This CDR3 is CASSLGTGRNTIYF. The CDR3 DNA is TGTGCCAGCAGTTTGGGGACAGGACGAAACACCATATATTTT.

The chain carries TRBV15 and TRBJ1-5, with 7 bases that match TRBD1. From germline, CDR1 is LNHNV and CDR2 YYDKDF (reference sequence). V shed 3 bases, J shed 6 bases, and the junction held 8 bases outside the gene matches. This CDR3 has 15 amino acids. CDR3 DNA: TGTGCCACCAGCAGGCCCGACAGGGTTCGTCAGCCCCAGCATTTT. This gives the protein CATSRPDRVRQPQHF.

The chain is built from TRBV18 and TRBJ2-1, with D unresolved. Trimming took 2 bases from V and 8 from J, leaving 13 bases between them. The CDR3 runs 14 residues. Germline V lookup: CDR1 KGHSH, CDR2 LQKENI. The chain's CDR3 is CASSPISGQDEQFF. CDR3 bases: TGTGCCAGCTCACCAATATCGGGCCAGGATGAGCAGTTCTTC.

The chain has TRBV5-1 and TRBJ2-2; no clear D gene. The CDR3 totals 16 residues. The ends were cut back, 0 bases at V and 6 bases at J, with 15 bases in the middle. Germline V CDR1 and CDR2: SGHRS, YFSETQ. CDR3 sequence (DNA): TGCGCCAGCAGCTTGGAAGGCGGCTCCCTCGCCGGGGAGCTGTTTTTT. Translating gives CASSLEGGSLAGELFF. The whole variable domain, filled in from reference TRBV5-1 and TRBJ2-2, reads KAGVTQTPRYLIKTRGQQVTLSCSPISGHRSVSWYQQTPGQGLQFLFEYFSETQRNKGNFPGRFSGRQFSNSRSEMNVSTLELGDSALYLCASSLEGGSLAGELFFGEGSRLTVL.

The rearrangement uses TRBV4-3 and TRBJ1-2; D possibly corresponds to TRBD1 (5 bases). V gave up 0 bases and J gave up 3 bases, with 14 bases separating them. The germline V gene has CDR1 LGHNA and CDR2 YSLEER. The CDR3 sequence is 16 residues long. CDR3 sequence: CASSQDEEGLDYGYTF. CDR3 sequence (DNA): TGCGCCAGCAGCCAAGACGAGGAGGGGTTGGACTATGGCTACACCTTC.

This clonotype was detected only once. The gene calls are TRBV28 and TRBJ2-1; possible D gene TRBD2, 5 bases. V shed 11 bases and J shed 8 bases, with 16 bases lying between them. The CDR3 contains 12 residues. Germline V gene sequence: CDR1 MDHEN, CDR2 SYDVKM. This chain's CDR3 is CAPEGNMHEQFF. The CDR3 bases are TGTGCCCCCGAGGGCAACATGCATGAGCAGTTCTTC.

The chain joins TRBV19 to TRBJ1-2, with D perhaps TRBD1 (5 bases). Between the trimmed V and J ends, which lost 7 bases and 4 bases, there was a span of 16 bases. The germline gives CDR1 LNHDA, CDR2 SQIVND (reference sequence). The length of the CDR3 is 14 residues. The CDR3 loop reads CASKTRDPSYGYTF. The CDR3 DNA follows: TGTGCCAGTAAGACCCGGGACCCAAGCTATGGCTACACCTTC.

The chain links TRBV7-9 to TRBJ1-1; 7 nucleotides line up with TRBD1. The junction had 2 bases not matched to a gene; V was cut back by 1 base and J by 3 bases. This CDR3 is built from 14 residues. Germline V lookup: CDR1 SEHNR, CDR2 FQNEAQ (reference sequence). The CDR3 here is CASSLVQGDTEAFF. CDR3 coding DNA: TGTGCCAGCAGCTTAGTTCAGGGGGACACTGAAGCTTTCTTT. Drawing the rest from reference TRBV7-9 and TRBJ1-1, the complete variable domain is DTGVSQNPRHKITKRGQNVTFRCDPISEHNRLYWYRQTLGQGPEFLTYFQNEAQLEKSRLLSDRFSAERPKGSFSTLEIQRTEQGDSAMYLCASSLVQGDTEAFFGQGTRLTVV.

The chain recombines TRBV12-3 or TRBV12-4 with TRBJ2-5; D may be TRBD1 or TRBD2 (5 bases each). CDR3 length: 12 amino acids. Trimming took off 6 bases at V and 4 bases at J, with 9 bases between the two ends. The CDR3 DNA is TGTGCCAGCAGAGAGGGGAGAGAGACCCAGTACTTC. It codes for CASREGRETQYF.

This clonotype has only a few counts. The CDR3 here is CSVHQVVPHEQYF. The CDR3 DNA reads TGCAGCGTTCACCAGGTGGTCCCCCACGAGCAGTACTTC. The chain carries TRBV29-1 and TRBJ2-7; D call uncertain. Germline V lookup: CDR1 SQVTM, CDR2 ANQGSEA. This CDR3 is built from 13 residues. V was trimmed by 5 bases and J by 5 bases, leaving 16 bases between them.

V and J are TRBV24-1 and TRBJ2-7, with D uncertain. Germline V lookup: CDR1 KGHDR, CDR2 SFDVKD. This CDR3 has 13 amino acids. V gave up 3 bases and J gave up 6 bases, with 11 bases separating them. Here the CDR3 reads CATSDTVLGEQYF. Written as DNA, the CDR3 is TGTGCCACCAGTGATACGGTCCTGGGCGAGCAGTACTTC.

V usage is TRBV18 and J usage is TRBJ1-1; D perhaps matches TRBD1 (6 bases). Germline CDR1 KGHSH, CDR2 LQKENI. This CDR3 region has 13 residues. V dropped 5 bases and J dropped 0 bases, with 7 bases sitting between them. The CDR3 DNA reads TGTGCCAGCTCAGAGGGGGTGAACACTGAAGCTTTCTTT. Translation: CASSEGVNTEAFF.

This rearrangement joins TRBV20-1 to TRBJ1-2; 7 bases align to TRBD1. The V gene end was trimmed by 1 base and the J gene end by 2 bases; junction bases not matched to a gene: 4. The germline V gene has CDR1 DFQATT and CDR2 SNEGSKA (reference sequence). The CDR3 loop spans 14 amino acids. DNA of the CDR3: TGCAGTGCTAGAGGCTTACAGGGGAACTATGGCTACACCTTC. As protein: CSARGLQGNYGYTF.

CDR3 sequence: CASSYSGKGRVAEAFF. The CDR3 bases are TGTGCCAGCAGTTACTCTGGTAAGGGGAGAGTAGCTGAAGCTTTCTTT. The gene calls are TRBV6-5 and TRBJ1-1, with D perhaps TRBD1 (5 bases). V dropped 0 bases and J dropped 6 bases, with 17 bases sitting between them. Germline CDR1 is MNHEY and CDR2 is SVGAGI. The CDR3 contains 16 residues.

This clonotype was picked up a small number of times. The chain carries TRBV12-3 or TRBV12-4 and TRBJ2-5; 9 nucleotides align to TRBD2. J was trimmed by 4 bases and V by 3 bases; bases with no gene match: 9. This CDR3 is 16 amino acids long. The CDR3 here is CASSFGIAGVVETQYF. Here the CDR3 DNA reads TGTGCCAGCAGTTTCGGAATAGCGGGAGTGGTAGAGACCCAGTACTTC.

The genes are TRBV5-6 and TRBJ1-1; a possible D gene is TRBD1 (5 bases). Germline CDR1 is SGHDT and CDR2 is YYEEEE. The CDR3 loop spans 15 amino acids. Trimming shortened V by 3 bases and J by 0 bases, and 12 bases separated the two germline ends. The CDR3 here is CASSWGGVLNTEAFF. CDR3 coding DNA: TGTGCCAGCAGCTGGGGGGGTGTTCTGAACACTGAAGCTTTCTTT.

This chain uses TRBV7-2 with TRBJ2-2; 10 bases fit TRBD2. V lost 1 base to trimming and J lost 7 bases; unmatched junction nucleotides: 3. The CDR3 has 15 residues. Looked up from germline, CDR1 is SGHTA and CDR2 is FQGNSA. The CDR3 reads CASSLGLAGVGELFF. CDR3 nucleotide sequence: TGTGCCAGCAGCTTAGGGCTAGCGGGAGTCGGGGAGCTGTTTTTT. Using reference TRBV7-2 and TRBJ2-2 for the parts outside the CDR3, the full variable domain is GAGVSQSPSNKVTEKGKDVELRCDPISGHTALYWYRQSLGQGLEFLIYFQGNSAPDKSGLPSDRFSAERTGGSVSTLTIQRTQQEDSAVYLCASSLGLAGVGELFFGEGSRLTVL.

The chain uses TRBV28 and TRBJ2-7; 7 bases are shared with TRBD1. Germline CDR1 is MDHEN and CDR2 is SYDVKM. CDR3 length equals 13 residues. V shed 2 bases, J shed 4 bases, and the junction held 2 bases outside the gene matches. The CDR3 nucleotides are TGTGCCAGCAGTTTACTACAGGGGTACGAGCAGTACTTC. Residues: CASSLLQGYEQYF.

This clonotype was observed a few times. CDR3 coding DNA: TGCAGTGCTAGAGGAGTCGTCAACACTGAAGCTTTCTTT. Its protein is CSARGVVNTEAFF. This chain joins TRBV20-1 and TRBJ1-1; D remains ambiguous. Germline V gene lookup returns CDR1 DFQATT and CDR2 SNEGSKA (reference sequence). V dropped 1 base and J dropped 2 bases, with 8 bases sitting between them. The CDR3 consists of 13 residues.

There are a few counts of this clonotype. This chain joins TRBV7-2 and TRBJ2-3, with TRBD2 matching over 7 bases. In germline, CDR1 is SGHTA, CDR2 FQGNSA. The CDR3 runs 15 residues. V was pared by 5 bases and J by 5 bases, with 10 bases of the junction left unmatched. The CDR3 sequence is CASSRPELALDTQYF. The CDR3 DNA is TGTGCCAGCAGCCGCCCCGAACTAGCGTTAGATACGCAGTATTTT.

The chain has TRBV6-2 or TRBV6-3 and TRBJ2-1, with D possibly TRBD1 on 6 matching bases. CDR3 length equals 15 residues. Germline CDR1 is MNHEY and CDR2 is SVGEGT. Trimming shortened V by 6 bases and J by 2 bases, and 14 bases separated the two germline ends. CDR3 residues: CASSSDRSTYNEQFF. The CDR3 DNA reads TGTGCCAGCAGCTCCGACAGGTCCACCTACAATGAGCAGTTCTTC.

The V call is TRBV5-6, the J call TRBJ2-7; 7 bases match TRBD1. CDR1 is SGHDT and CDR2 is YYEEEE in the germline V gene. This CDR3 has 15 amino acids. V dropped 3 bases and J dropped 2; count of bases not matched to a gene: 8. CDR3 region: CASSWGRGIAYEQYF. The DNA of the CDR3 is TGTGCCAGCAGCTGGGGCAGGGGGATAGCCTACGAGCAGTACTTC.

The chain uses TRBV5-1 and TRBJ2-3, with 9 nucleotides matching TRBD1. CDR1 and CDR2 from the germline V gene are SGHRS and YFSETQ. The CDR3 totals 15 residues. After removal of 0 bases from V and 3 bases from J, the junction contained 2 bases not matched to a gene. Written as DNA, the CDR3 is TGCGCCAGCAGCTTGGTACAGGGGGCTACAGATACGCAGTATTTT. The encoded protein is CASSLVQGATDTQYF. Looking up the rest from reference TRBV5-1 and TRBJ2-3 gives the full variable domain: KAGVTQTPRYLIKTRGQQVTLSCSPISGHRSVSWYQQTPGQGLQFLFEYFSETQRNKGNFPGRFSGRQFSNSRSEMNVSTLELGDSALYLCASSLVQGATDTQYFGPGTRLTVL.

This clonotype was seen more than once but under ten times. The chain carries TRBV28 and TRBJ1-2; D is possibly TRBD1 (6 bases). This CDR3 contains 14 residues. Germline lookup yields CDR1 MDHEN and CDR2 SYDVKM. The ends were cut back, 6 bases at V and 8 bases at J, with 19 bases in the middle. CDR3: CASSHGGGARGYTF. CDR3 coding DNA: TGTGCCAGCAGCCACGGGGGGGGCGCGAGGGGCTACACCTTC.

This clonotype was found a few times. V usage is TRBV28 and J usage is TRBJ2-3, with TRBD1 matching over 7 bases. The germline V gene encodes CDR1 MDHEN and CDR2 SYDVKM. Losses at the gene ends were 3 bases for V and 6 bases for J; bases not matched to a gene: 12. The CDR3 has 16 amino acids. The CDR3 spells CASSLGLQGPQDTQYF. As DNA, the CDR3 is TGTGCCAGCAGTTTGGGGCTACAGGGGCCCCAGGATACGCAGTATTTT.

V gene TRBV20-1 combines with J gene TRBJ1-5; D gene unclear. The CDR3 totals 10 residues. V lost 6 bases to trimming and J lost 11 bases, with 11 bases between them. In germline, CDR1 is DFQATT, CDR2 SNEGSKA (reference sequence). In nucleotides, the CDR3 is TGCAGTGCGGCTGATGTAACCCAGCATTTT. Its translation: CSAADVTQHF.

DNA for the CDR3: TGTGCCAGCTCACCGGGGGGGTTTGAGCAGTTCTTC. Encoded protein: CASSPGGFEQFF. This sequence joins TRBV18 and TRBJ2-1; 7 bases match TRBD2. The CDR3 runs to 12 residues. The J segment lost 9 bases and the V segment lost 3 bases, leaving 2 bases of the junction unmatched. The germline V gene has CDR1 KGHSH and CDR2 LQKENI.

V is TRBV27 and J is TRBJ1-5, with D uncertain. Trimming took off 4 bases at V and 6 bases at J, with 7 bases between the two ends. CDR3 length equals 12 residues. Germline V CDR1 and CDR2: MNHEY, SMNVEV (reference sequence). CDR3 region: CASSSGSQPQHF. Here the CDR3 DNA reads TGTGCCAGCAGTTCCGGGAGTCAGCCCCAGCATTTT.

The chain employs TRBV6-6 and TRBJ1-1; 9 bases are a match to TRBD1. This CDR3 contains 12 residues. V trimming: 11 bases; J trimming: 4 bases; junction bases outside the gene matches: 5. From germline, CDR1 is MNHNY and CDR2 SVGAGI (reference sequence). The CDR3 bases are TGTGCCTCACAGGGGGCGAGCACTGAAGCTTTCTTT. Its translation: CASQGASTEAFF.

This clonotype has a handful of counts. The chain recombines TRBV2 with TRBJ1-1, with D unclear. Trimming left V 6 bases short and J 4 bases short, with 12 bases between. This CDR3 has 13 amino acids. CDR1 SNHLY and CDR2 FYNNEI come from the germline V gene. CDR3: CASRPSQSTEAFF. The CDR3 DNA is TGTGCCAGCAGACCGTCACAGAGCACTGAAGCTTTCTTT. Full variable domain (remainder filled in from reference TRBV2 and TRBJ1-1): EPEVTQTPSHQVTQMGQEVILRCVPISNHLYFYWYRQILGQKVEFLVSFYNNEISEKSEIFDDQFSVERPDGSNFTLKIRSTKLEDSAMYFCASRPSQSTEAFFGQGTRLTVV.